Listed below are T cell receptor beta chains from one sample, sequenced in a study of OX40 agonist ivuxolimab in advanced cancers. Method: immunoSEQ multiplex PCR; TCRdb's copy keeps in-frame clones and lacks some. The table lists 20,000 to 30,000 clones, about four fifths of them singletons. The sequenced sample was CD4+ or CD8+ T cells sorted from blood, obtained in a trial of the OX40 agonist ivuxolimab. These receptors were collected from an adult with an advanced solid tumor such as melanoma, head and neck, liver or kidney cancer. CDR3s include the opening cysteine and the closing phenylalanine or tryptophan. The D gene is left open where the match is weak. The size of a clone is reported for some rows only, either as once, few or many, or as a class for expanded clones.

cdr3_aa: CASSYQGEAFF
cdr3_nt: TGCGCCAGCAGCTACCAGGGTGAAGCTTTCTTT
cdr3_length: 11
v_call: TRBV5-1
j_call: TRBJ1-1
clone_size: NA
d_call: NA

cdr3_aa: CASSDMTNEKLFF
cdr3_nt: TGTGCCAGCAGCGATATGACTAATGAAAAACTGTTTTTT
cdr3_length: 13
v_call: TRBV11-2
j_call: TRBJ1-4
clone_size: few
d_call: NA

cdr3_aa: CASSQRAGADGYTF
cdr3_nt: TGTGCCAGCAGCCAAAGAGCGGGGGCGGATGGCTACACCTTC
cdr3_length: 14
v_call: TRBV14
j_call: TRBJ1-2
clone_size: few
d_call: NA

cdr3_aa: CASSERGFSRRNTEAFF
cdr3_nt: TGTGCCAGCAGTGAACGAGGGTTTTCCCGACGGAACACTGAAGCTTTCTTT
cdr3_length: 17
v_call: TRBV2
j_call: TRBJ1-1
clone_size: once
d_call: NA

cdr3_aa: CASSLQWGTTYEQYF
cdr3_nt: TGTGCCAGCAGTCTACAGTGGGGAACCACCTACGAGCAGTACTTC
cdr3_length: 15
v_call: TRBV28
j_call: TRBJ2-7
clone_size: NA
d_call: NA

cdr3_aa: CASTFSGSSYEQYF
cdr3_nt: TGTGCCAGCACCTTTAGCGGGAGCTCCTACGAGCAGTACTTC
cdr3_length: 14
v_call: TRBV2
j_call: TRBJ2-7
clone_size: few
d_call: TRBD2

cdr3_aa: CASSVGAGGYNEQFF
cdr3_nt: TGTGCCAGCAGTGTAGGAGCGGGGGGTTACAATGAGCAGTTCTTC
cdr3_length: 15
v_call: TRBV25-1
j_call: TRBJ2-1
clone_size: NA
d_call: TRBD2

cdr3_aa: CASSQRESLGADTQYF
cdr3_nt: TGCGCCAGCAGCCAGAGAGAGAGCCTAGGGGCTGATACGCAGTATTTT
cdr3_length: 16
v_call: TRBV4-1
j_call: TRBJ2-3
clone_size: NA
d_call: NA

cdr3_aa: CASSLGQGGDGYTF
cdr3_nt: TGTGCCAGCAGCTTGGGACAGGGAGGGGATGGCTACACCTTC
cdr3_length: 14
v_call: TRBV13
j_call: TRBJ1-2
clone_size: medium-sized
d_call: TRBD1

cdr3_aa: CASSQEWGPYEQYF
cdr3_nt: TGTGCCAGCAGCCAAGAGTGGGGCCCCTACGAGCAGTACTTC
cdr3_length: 14
v_call: TRBV14
j_call: TRBJ2-7
clone_size: NA
d_call: NA

cdr3_aa: CASSILSGFEQFF
cdr3_nt: TGTGCCAGTAGTATTTTGTCAGGCTTTGAGCAGTTCTTC
cdr3_length: 13
v_call: TRBV19
j_call: TRBJ2-1
clone_size: NA
d_call: NA

cdr3_aa: CASSPLGTTNEKLFF
cdr3_nt: TGTGCCAGCAGCCCACTCGGCACAACTAATGAAAAACTGTTTTTT
cdr3_length: 15
v_call: TRBV5-8
j_call: TRBJ1-4
clone_size: medium-sized
d_call: NA

cdr3_aa: CASSSPVGASGNTIYF
cdr3_nt: TGTGCCAGCAGCTCCCCGGTGGGGGCGAGTGGAAACACCATATATTTT
cdr3_length: 16
v_call: TRBV9
j_call: TRBJ1-3
clone_size: NA
d_call: NA

cdr3_aa: CASSSLEVWAFF
cdr3_nt: TGTGCCAGCAGCTCGCTGGAGGTCTGGGCTTTCTTT
cdr3_length: 12
v_call: TRBV7-9
j_call: TRBJ1-1
clone_size: NA
d_call: NA

cdr3_aa: CASSFGGEQYF
cdr3_nt: TGTGCCAGCAGTTTTGGGGGCGAGCAGTACTTC
cdr3_length: 11
v_call: TRBV2
j_call: TRBJ2-7
clone_size: NA
d_call: NA

cdr3_aa: CASSFSRDYNPPYGYTF
cdr3_nt: TGCGCCAGCAGCTTTTCACGCGACTACAACCCTCCCTATGGCTACACCTTC
cdr3_length: 17
v_call: TRBV5-1
j_call: TRBJ1-2
clone_size: NA
d_call: NA

cdr3_aa: CASSSTVSSQEGYNEQFF
cdr3_nt: TGTGCCAGCAGCTCCACCGTGTCGTCGCAGGAGGGCTACAATGAGCAGTTCTTC
cdr3_length: 18
v_call: TRBV7-9
j_call: TRBJ2-1
clone_size: NA
d_call: NA

cdr3_aa: CASRWTSGSGDTQYF
cdr3_nt: TGTGCCAGCAGATGGACTAGCGGGTCTGGGGATACGCAGTATTTT
cdr3_length: 15
v_call: TRBV28
j_call: TRBJ2-3
clone_size: NA
d_call: TRBD2

cdr3_aa: CASSPPRTVEQFF
cdr3_nt: TGTGCCAGCAGCCCCCCCCGGACAGTAGAGCAGTTCTTC
cdr3_length: 13
v_call: TRBV9
j_call: TRBJ2-1
clone_size: NA
d_call: NA

cdr3_aa: CASSLVASTDTQYF
cdr3_nt: TGTGCCAGCAGTTTGGTGGCTAGCACAGATACGCAGTATTTT
cdr3_length: 14
v_call: TRBV27
j_call: TRBJ2-3
clone_size: NA
d_call: NA

cdr3_aa: CASSQVHGAVNYEQYF
cdr3_nt: TGCGCCAGCAGCCAAGTTCATGGGGCAGTGAACTACGAGCAGTACTTC
cdr3_length: 16
v_call: TRBV4-1
j_call: TRBJ2-7
clone_size: many
d_call: NA

cdr3_aa: CASSQDAGNTEAFF
cdr3_nt: TGCGCCAGCAGCCAAGACGCAGGGAACACTGAAGCTTTCTTT
cdr3_length: 14
v_call: TRBV4-1
j_call: TRBJ1-1
clone_size: medium-sized
d_call: NA

cdr3_aa: CASSVSGSQPQHF
cdr3_nt: TGTGCCAGCAGCGTATCGGGGAGTCAGCCCCAGCATTTT
cdr3_length: 13
v_call: TRBV9
j_call: TRBJ1-5
clone_size: NA
d_call: NA

cdr3_aa: CSVGSGGADTQYF
cdr3_nt: TGCAGCGTTGGGAGCGGGGGCGCAGATACGCAGTATTTT
cdr3_length: 13
v_call: TRBV29-1
j_call: TRBJ2-3
clone_size: NA
d_call: TRBD2

cdr3_aa: CASSLMGVTGGYNEQFF
cdr3_nt: TGTGCCAGCAGCTTGATGGGTGTTACAGGGGGCTACAATGAGCAGTTCTTC
cdr3_length: 17
v_call: TRBV5-6
j_call: TRBJ2-1
clone_size: NA
d_call: TRBD1

cdr3_aa: CSVETGWNEQFF
cdr3_nt: TGCAGCGTTGAGACTGGTTGGAATGAGCAGTTCTTC
cdr3_length: 12
v_call: TRBV29-1
j_call: TRBJ2-1
clone_size: NA
d_call: NA

cdr3_aa: CASSVTLRTSAGFEQFF
cdr3_nt: TGTGCCAGCAGCGTCACACTCCGGACTAGCGCAGGGTTTGAGCAGTTCTTC
cdr3_length: 17
v_call: TRBV7-8
j_call: TRBJ2-1
clone_size: NA
d_call: TRBD2

cdr3_aa: CASSPVGGSYEQYF
cdr3_nt: TGTGCCAGCAGCCCCGTCGGGGGTTCCTACGAGCAGTACTTC
cdr3_length: 14
v_call: TRBV5-5
j_call: TRBJ2-7
clone_size: NA
d_call: NA

cdr3_aa: CAWSVELFSGNTIYF
cdr3_nt: TGTGCCTGGAGTGTAGAGTTGTTCTCTGGAAACACCATATATTTT
cdr3_length: 15
v_call: TRBV30
j_call: TRBJ1-3
clone_size: few
d_call: NA

cdr3_aa: CASSQGTSLNTGELFF
cdr3_nt: TGCGCCAGCAGCCAAGGGACTAGCCTGAACACCGGGGAGCTGTTTTTT
cdr3_length: 16
v_call: TRBV4-1
j_call: TRBJ2-2
clone_size: NA
d_call: TRBD2

cdr3_aa: CASNRDLGEQYF
cdr3_nt: TGTGCCTCTAACCGGGACCTGGGGGAGCAGTACTTC
cdr3_length: 12
v_call: TRBV28
j_call: TRBJ2-7
clone_size: NA
d_call: NA

cdr3_aa: CASSEATSGRNYEQYF
cdr3_nt: TGTGCCAGCAGTGAAGCGACTAGCGGACGCAACTACGAGCAGTACTTC
cdr3_length: 16
v_call: TRBV2
j_call: TRBJ2-7
clone_size: NA
d_call: TRBD2